The sample holds a few counts of the clone carrying this T cell receptor (beta chain). Antigen specificity is unknown. This entry comes from a study of CD8 T cells in ankylosing spondylitis. Study observations and caveats: Disease-linked clones had a CD8+ phenotype and relatively low frequency in peripheral blood. It appeared that ankylosing spondylitis blood was characterized by a TCR beta motif of eight highly homologous variants.

A quantitative 5'-RACE method, one with molecular barcodes, was used to make TCR beta libraries. TCRdb reanalysed the 5' RACE reads using MiXCR and keeps one entry per CDR3 protein. The table shows roughly 200,000 distinct CDR3 sequences, with around 13% occurring only once. Sequenced material: blood, either unsorted or a sorted T cell fraction (not recorded which). This receptor was identified in a male donor with ankylosing spondylitis or in good health (not recorded which).

The CDR3 spells CASSLMDSNSPLHF. As DNA, the CDR3 is TGTGCCAGCAGTTTAATGGACAGCAATTCACCCCTCCACTTT. The J gene is TRBJ1-6, the V gene TRBV27; D is possibly TRBD1 (6 bases). The CDR3 extends over 14 amino acids. Germline V gene sequence: CDR1 MNHEY, CDR2 SMNVEV (reference sequence). Trimming removed 2 bases from V and 7 bases from J, with 9 bases in between.